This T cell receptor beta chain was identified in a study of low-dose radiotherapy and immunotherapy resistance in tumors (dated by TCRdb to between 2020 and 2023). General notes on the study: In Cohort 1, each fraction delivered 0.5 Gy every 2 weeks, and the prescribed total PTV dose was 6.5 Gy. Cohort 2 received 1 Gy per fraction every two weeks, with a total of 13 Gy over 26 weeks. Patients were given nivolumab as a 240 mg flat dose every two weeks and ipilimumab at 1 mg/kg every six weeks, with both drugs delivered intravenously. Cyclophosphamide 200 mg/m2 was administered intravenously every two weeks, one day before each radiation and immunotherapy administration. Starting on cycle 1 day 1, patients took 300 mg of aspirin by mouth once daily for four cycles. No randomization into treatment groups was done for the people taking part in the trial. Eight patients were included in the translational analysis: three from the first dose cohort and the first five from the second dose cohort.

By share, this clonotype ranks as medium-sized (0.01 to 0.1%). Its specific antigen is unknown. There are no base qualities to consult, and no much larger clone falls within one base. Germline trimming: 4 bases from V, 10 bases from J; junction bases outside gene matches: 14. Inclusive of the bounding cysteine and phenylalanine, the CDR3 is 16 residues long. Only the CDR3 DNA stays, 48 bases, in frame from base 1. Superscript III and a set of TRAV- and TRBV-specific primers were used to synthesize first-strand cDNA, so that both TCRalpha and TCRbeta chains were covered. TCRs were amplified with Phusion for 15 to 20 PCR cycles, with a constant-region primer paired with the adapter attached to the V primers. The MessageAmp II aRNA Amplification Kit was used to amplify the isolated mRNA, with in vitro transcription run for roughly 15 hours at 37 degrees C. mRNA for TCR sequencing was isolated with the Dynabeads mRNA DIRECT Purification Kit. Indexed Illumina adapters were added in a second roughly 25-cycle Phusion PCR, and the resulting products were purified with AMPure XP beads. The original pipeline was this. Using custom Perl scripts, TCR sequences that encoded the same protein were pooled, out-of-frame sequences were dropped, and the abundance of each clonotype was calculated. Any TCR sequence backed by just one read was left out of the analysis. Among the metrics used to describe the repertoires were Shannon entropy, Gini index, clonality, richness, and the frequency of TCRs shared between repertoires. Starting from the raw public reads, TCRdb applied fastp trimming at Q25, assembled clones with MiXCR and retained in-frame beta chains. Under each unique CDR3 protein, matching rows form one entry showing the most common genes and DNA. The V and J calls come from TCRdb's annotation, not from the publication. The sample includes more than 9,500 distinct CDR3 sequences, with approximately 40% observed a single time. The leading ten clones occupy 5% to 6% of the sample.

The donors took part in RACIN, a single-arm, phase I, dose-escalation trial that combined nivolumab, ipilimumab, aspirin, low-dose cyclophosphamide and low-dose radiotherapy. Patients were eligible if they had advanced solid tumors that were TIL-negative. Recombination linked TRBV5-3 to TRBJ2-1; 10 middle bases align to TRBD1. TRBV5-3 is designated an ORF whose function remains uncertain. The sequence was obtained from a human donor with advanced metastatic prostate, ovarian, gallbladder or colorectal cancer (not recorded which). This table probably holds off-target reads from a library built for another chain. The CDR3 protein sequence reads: CARSTRTGGAIGEQFF. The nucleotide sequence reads TGTGCCAGAAGCACGCGGACAGGGGGAGCTATTGGGGAGCAGTTCTTC.